This T cell receptor beta chain was sequenced for a study of blood T cell repertoires in COVID-19 (TCRdb year 2020). Background on the whole study: Collaborator samples came from the United States, Italy and Spain and covered acute and convalescent phases of COVID-19. The prospective study material was composed of cDNA or gDNA derived from T cells, B-cell-depleted T cells, or PBMCs. Subjects who had been exposed to COVID-19, were actively infected with it, or had recovered from it provided the deeply sampled blood TCRbeta repertoires that made up the dataset. The repertoires were released in a freely available public database meant as a resource for research on the immune response to SARS-CoV-2. Samples were obtained from the ongoing ImmuneRACE study (first 160 participants) and from about 1,300 subjects provided by 6 global collaborators. Nearly every sample came with metadata listing a de-identified subject ID, COVID-19 status, age in years and sex. HLA class I and class II types, where available, came from metadata supplied by the sample provider rather than from assay-based typing.

Relative to germline, V is 8 bases shorter and J is 6 bases shorter, with 10 bases between their ends. Measured from the cysteine to the phenylalanine, the CDR3 is 11 residues long. The DNA shown is the 33-base CDR3, in frame from base 1. CDR1 and CDR2, looked up from the germline V gene, are MNHEY and SVGAGI. Regarding this clone: What antigen it recognizes has not been identified. The sample holds no much larger clone one base away, and base qualities are not on file.

Each collaborating institution followed its own protocols to collect whole blood in K2EDTA tubes. For TCRbeta analysis, collaborator samples were shipped as frozen whole blood, as isolated PBMCs, or as DNA extracted from either sample type. TCRbeta CDR3 regions were amplified from genomic DNA by means of the immunoSEQ Assay, a bias-controlled multiplex PCR. The paper's processing steps were these. The number of nucleated cells in each sample was estimated by amplification of reference gene primers within the assay. To quantify the absolute abundance of each unique TCRbeta CDR3 rearrangement, sequence reads were collapsed and filtered. For each sample, productive Simpson clonality was calculated as the square root of Simpson's diversity index over productive rearrangements. Held by TCRdb, this immuneACCESS table contains in-frame sequences only and omits some clones. Under half of the omission traces to an unresolved V gene where checked; the cause of the rest is unknown. Clone size and the V and J calls come from that table; the DNA yielded D and trimming. For this sample the table gives 300,000 or so clones, of which around 89% were detected only once. The top ten clones comprise roughly 3.6% of the sample.

Broader findings and caveats from the paper: The quantity of clinical and demographic metadata differed by source and by participant and was supplied without curation.

This TCR was sampled from a middle-aged woman with acute or convalescent COVID-19. The sequence is built from TRBV6-5 and TRBJ1-2, with the D gene call left open. What was sequenced was peripheral blood. The sequenced DNA: TGTGCCAGCCATCAGTTTCATGGCTACACCTTC. Its protein reads: CASHQFHGYTF.